This T cell receptor beta chain was observed in a study of cytomegalovirus exposure and HLA in healthy donors. Details on this clone: Its antigen is as yet unknown.

Method: immunoSEQ multiplex PCR; TCRdb's copy keeps in-frame clones and lacks some. This table has 80,000 to 100,000 clones, about 90% appearing once. Findings and limits, study-wide: Overall, around 160 TCR beta chains were annotated as cytomegalovirus-associated.

Between the trimmed V and J ends, which lost 1 base and 3 bases, there was a span of 9 bases. The CDR3 spans 14 residues. CDR1 is SGHTA, CDR2 FQGNSA, per germline. The clonotype originates from a young man in good health and CMV-seropositive. The sample consisted of PBMCs. The chain links TRBV7-2 to TRBJ1-2; D ambiguous. This chain's CDR3 is CASSLGMGDYGYTF. In DNA, the CDR3 is TGTGCCAGCAGCTTAGGCATGGGAGACTATGGCTACACCTTC.